This T cell receptor (beta chain) stems from a study of Ad26.COV2.S vaccination and SARS-CoV-2 variants. Whole-study findings and limits: Similar non-spike TCR breadth was observed in recipients of vaccine and of placebo. The authors reported substantial breadth in spike-specific CD8+ and CD4+ T cell responses after vaccination. Relative to placebo recipients, vaccine recipients exhibited elevated spike-specific TCR breadth. Researchers cautioned that TCR breadth and depth analyses may have underestimated total T cell responses.

This clone was recorded a few times. Its cognate antigen is unknown. Clones were read by immunoSEQ multiplex PCR, and TCRdb kept only the in-frame ones, dropping some. The table includes around 86,000 clones, more than 65% detected once. This sequence originates from a human donor who had recovered from COVID-19. The starting material was peripheral blood, obtained after recovery from COVID-19.

The CDR3 DNA is TGTGCCAGCAGCTCGGAACGACACCCTACCAGCGAGCAGTACTTC. This codes for CASSSERHPTSEQYF. The V and J genes are TRBV11-1 and TRBJ2-7; no clear D. The CDR3 consists of 15 residues. Germline V gene sequence: CDR1 SGHAT, CDR2 FQDESV (reference sequence). The germline V and J ends were trimmed by 4 bases and 6 bases, with 19 bases remaining between them.